This TCR beta chain is from a study of identical twins. V was pared by 3 bases and J by 2 bases, with 3 bases of the junction left unmatched. There are 14 residues in the CDR3. TCRdb reprocessed the 5' RACE reads via MiXCR and lists one record per CDR3 protein. The repertoire consists of about 530,000 distinct CDR3 sequences, with 13% to 15% occurring once and the leading ten covering roughly 0.4%. The same data also contributed to another study, on yellow fever vaccine responses in identical twins.

Material: CD4+ T cells sorted from blood. The chain is built from TRBV12-3 or TRBV12-4 and TRBJ1-2; 7 bases are shared with TRBD1. This TCR derives from a woman younger than 35 in good health. In nucleotides, the CDR3 is TGTGCCAGCAGTTTGGCGGGACAGAACTATGGCTACACCTTC. Translation: CASSLAGQNYGYTF.